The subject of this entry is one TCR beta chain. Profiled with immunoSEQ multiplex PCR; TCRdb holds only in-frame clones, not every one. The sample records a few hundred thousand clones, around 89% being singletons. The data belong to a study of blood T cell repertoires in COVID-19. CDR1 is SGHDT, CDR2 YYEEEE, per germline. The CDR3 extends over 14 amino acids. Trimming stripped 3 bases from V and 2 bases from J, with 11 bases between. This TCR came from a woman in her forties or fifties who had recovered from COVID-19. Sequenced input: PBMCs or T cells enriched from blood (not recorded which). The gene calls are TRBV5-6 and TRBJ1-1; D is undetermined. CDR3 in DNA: TGTGCCAGCAGCTCCGATGCAGGCAACACTGAAGCTTTCTTT. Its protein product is CASSSDAGNTEAFF.